This TCR beta chain was captured in a study of cytomegalovirus exposure and HLA in healthy donors (dated by TCRdb to 2016 to 2017). As for the study more broadly: The roughly 670 repertoires of the first cohort and the 95 to 150 validation repertoires were produced on the same platform, according to a later analysis. The aim of the study was to test whether cataloging public T cell receptors could identify signatures of past pathogen exposure. A separate validation cohort of more than 100 different subjects was used in addition to the 666-subject first cohort. High-throughput TCR immunosequencing, statistical association of individual TCRs with disease status, and machine learning were combined to predict cytomegalovirus infection status.

The method was the immunoSEQ multiplex PCR assay. From the authors' description of their analysis: A statistical classification framework was developed to diagnose cytomegalovirus status using the catalog of TCR beta chain sequences. TCRdb re-hosts the immuneACCESS table, in-frame sequences only. Its copies lack some clones; in the studies checked, an unresolved V gene accounts for under half of them, and the cause for the rest is not known. V, J and clone size are those of that table, while D and trimming were read from the DNA. The sample data list some 140,000 clones, and around nine tenths of these were observed just once. About a fifth of the sample is held by the ten biggest clonotypes. The germline V and J ends show losses of 2 bases and 4 bases respectively, and no gene match explains 4 bases of the junction. For CDR1 and CDR2, the germline V gene lists SGHRS and YFSETQ. Taken from cysteine to phenylalanine, the CDR3 has 15 residues. Only the CDR3 DNA stays, 45 bases, in frame from base 1.

Donors formed part of the validation cohort, which comprised 120 subjects and was distinct from the first cohort of under 850 subjects. Beyond this particular receptor, the publication reports: It was suggested by the authors that the approach could potentially be generalized to other disease states and immunological phenotypes. A later analysis lacked HLA typing for the validation cohort, so it scored co-occurrence in that cohort across all 120 or so repertoires. While some public TCRs were present in many individuals, most TCR sequences turned up only very rarely across donors. Cytomegalovirus status was reported to be diagnosed by the classifier with high specificity and sensitivity in both the original and validation cohorts. A total of around 150 TCR beta chains were listed by the study as associated with cytomegalovirus. A few of the identified cytomegalovirus-associated TCR beta chains were confirmed in vitro to be specific for cytomegalovirus antigens. Of the cluster scores, 90% to 95% were above 0 in a later analysis, which found that TCRs clustered in the first cohort also tended to co-occur in the approximately 110 validation repertoires.

Notes on this clone: It lacks a known antigen. No quality values exist for individual bases; no much larger clone is one base distant.

This TCR was sampled from a man younger than 35 in good health and CMV-seropositive. Sequencing was performed on PBMCs. The chain links TRBV5-1 with TRBJ2-1; 9 bases in the junction line up with TRBD1. The bases are TGCGCCAGCAGCTTCGGGACAGGGAGTTACAATGAGCAGTTCTTC. Its protein product is CASSFGTGSYNEQFF.